A selection of T cell receptor beta chains follows, all from one sample in a study of cytomegalovirus exposure and HLA in healthy donors. Repertoires were generated with immunoSEQ multiplex PCR, while TCRdb's copy carries only in-frame clones and drops some. The sample lists a few hundred thousand clones, about 80% occurring once. Material for sequencing was PBMCs. The source is a woman aged 40 to 50 in good health and CMV-seronegative. Both conserved end residues are part of each CDR3. A D gene is named only where the DNA matches it firmly. A clone size is listed for some rows: how often the clone was seen (once, few, many), or a class if it is expanded.

TGTGCCAGCAGTCCTATAGCGGGGGACAATGAGCAGTTCTTC	CASSPIAGDNEQFF	NA	TRBD2	TRBV7-8	TRBJ2-1
TGTGCCAGCAGCCCACAAGGGGGCCTAGCTAACTATGGCTACACCTTC	CASSPQGGLANYGYTF	few	TRBD1	TRBV7-3	TRBJ1-2
TGTGCCAGCAGCTTTAATTTTGGGACAGTCCACTTC	CASSFNFGTVHF	NA	TRBD1	TRBV7-2	TRBJ2-7
TGTGCCAGCAGCCTCACTTCCCAGGGCCCGGCCCCCTACGAGCAGTACTTC	CASSLTSQGPAPYEQYF	NA	NA	TRBV7-8	TRBJ2-7
TGTGCCAGCAATCCGGACAGAGGTCAGCCCCAGCATTTT	CASNPDRGQPQHF	NA	NA	TRBV6-1	TRBJ1-5
TGTGCCAGCAGCACTATCCGGGACAGGGGTTGGGGCACTGAAGCTTTCTTT	CASSTIRDRGWGTEAFF	NA	TRBD1	TRBV11-2	TRBJ1-1
TGCGCCAGCCAAGATGACAGGACCCGCTCTGGAAACACCATATATTTT	CASQDDRTRSGNTIYF	NA	NA	TRBV5-1	TRBJ1-3
TGTGCCAGCAGCCCTGGACAGGGGAGGGGAAGCACAGATACGCAGTATTTT	CASSPGQGRGSTDTQYF	NA	TRBD1	TRBV11-1	TRBJ2-3
TGTGCCAGCTCACCGAGAACAGGGAGTAAGCCCCAGCATTTT	CASSPRTGSKPQHF	NA	NA	TRBV18	TRBJ1-5
TGCGCCAGCAGCTTGTCTGACGGGATAGGCTATGGCTACACCTTC	CASSLSDGIGYGYTF	NA	NA	TRBV5-1	TRBJ1-2
TGTGCCAGCAGTTACTCCACTTCTGAGGCTTTCTTT	CASSYSTSEAFF	few	NA	TRBV6-6	TRBJ1-1
TGTGCCAGCAGCCAATCTTCGGCAGGGGCAACTGACGGCTACACCTTC	CASSQSSAGATDGYTF	NA	NA	TRBV16	TRBJ1-2
TGTGCCAGCAGCGTAGCGGGGGGCGAAGCTTTCTTT	CASSVAGGEAFF	NA	NA	TRBV9	TRBJ1-1
TGTGCCAGCACCGAGGGGGGGGCGCAGACCTATGGCTACACCTTC	CASTEGGAQTYGYTF	NA	NA	TRBV2	TRBJ1-2
TGTGCCAGCAGTGAGGCGGGGTTTCCTGAAGCTTTCTTT	CASSEAGFPEAFF	NA	NA	TRBV6-6	TRBJ1-1
TGTGCCAGCAGCGCGGGACAGCTCTCCTACAATGAGCAGTTCTTC	CASSAGQLSYNEQFF	once	NA	TRBV13	TRBJ2-1
TGTGCCAGCAGCCCCGCTAGCCAGGGGACCTATGGCTACACCTTC	CASSPASQGTYGYTF	NA	NA	TRBV7-8	TRBJ1-2
TGTGCCAGTAGGGACAGGGGTTCTATTGGCTACACCTTC	CASRDRGSIGYTF	NA	TRBD1	TRBV19	TRBJ1-2